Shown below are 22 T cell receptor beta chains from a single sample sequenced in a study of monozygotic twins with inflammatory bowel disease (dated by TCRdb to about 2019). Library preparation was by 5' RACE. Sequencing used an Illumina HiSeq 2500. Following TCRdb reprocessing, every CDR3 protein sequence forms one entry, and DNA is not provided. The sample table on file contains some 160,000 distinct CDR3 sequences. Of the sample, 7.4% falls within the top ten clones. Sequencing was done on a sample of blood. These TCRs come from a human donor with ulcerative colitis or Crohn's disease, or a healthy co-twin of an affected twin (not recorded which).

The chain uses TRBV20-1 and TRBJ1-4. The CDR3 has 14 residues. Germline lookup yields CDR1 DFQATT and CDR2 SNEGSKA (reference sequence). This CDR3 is CSARPEMTNEKLFF.

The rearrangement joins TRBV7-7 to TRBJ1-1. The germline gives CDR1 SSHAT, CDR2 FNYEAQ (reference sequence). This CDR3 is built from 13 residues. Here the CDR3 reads CASSLRRDTEAFF.

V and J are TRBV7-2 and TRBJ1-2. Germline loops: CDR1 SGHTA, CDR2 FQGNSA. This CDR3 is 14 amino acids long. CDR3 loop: CASSSQKGNYGYTF.

CDR3: CASSSPTGAGADTQYF. The chain recombines TRBV7-6 with TRBJ2-3; TCRdb proposes TRBD2, but this gene call is untestable without DNA. The germline gives CDR1 SGHVS, CDR2 FNYEAQ. This CDR3 is built from 16 residues.

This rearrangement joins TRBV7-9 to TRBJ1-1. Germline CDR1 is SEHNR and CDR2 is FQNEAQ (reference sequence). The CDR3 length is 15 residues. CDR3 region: CASSLERVQNAEAFF. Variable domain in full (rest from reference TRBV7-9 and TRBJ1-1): DTGVSQNPRHKITKRGQNVTFRCDPISEHNRLYWYRQTLGQGPEFLTYFQNEAQLEKSRLLSDRFSAERPKGSFSTLEIQRTEQGDSAMYLCASSLERVQNAEAFFGQGTRLTVV.

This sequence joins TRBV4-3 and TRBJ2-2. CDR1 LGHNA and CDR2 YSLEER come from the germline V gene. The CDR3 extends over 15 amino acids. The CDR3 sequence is CASSTRTVNTGELFF.

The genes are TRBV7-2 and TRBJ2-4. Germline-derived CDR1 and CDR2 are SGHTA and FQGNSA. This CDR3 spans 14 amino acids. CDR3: CASSFGLGGYIQYF.

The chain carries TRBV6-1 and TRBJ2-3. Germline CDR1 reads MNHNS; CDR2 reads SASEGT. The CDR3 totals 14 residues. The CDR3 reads CASSMTSSTDTQYF.

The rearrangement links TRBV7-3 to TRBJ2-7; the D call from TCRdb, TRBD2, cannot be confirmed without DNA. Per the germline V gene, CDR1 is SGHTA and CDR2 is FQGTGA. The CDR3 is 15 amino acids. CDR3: CASSSQRGSSYEQYF.

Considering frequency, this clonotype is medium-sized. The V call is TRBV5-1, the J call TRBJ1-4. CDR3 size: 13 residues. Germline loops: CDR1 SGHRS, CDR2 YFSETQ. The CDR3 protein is CASSWDSNEKLFF.

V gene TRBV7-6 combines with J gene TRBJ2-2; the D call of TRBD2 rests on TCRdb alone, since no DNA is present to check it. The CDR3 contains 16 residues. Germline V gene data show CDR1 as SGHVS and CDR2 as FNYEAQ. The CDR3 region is CASSLETRDNTGELFF.

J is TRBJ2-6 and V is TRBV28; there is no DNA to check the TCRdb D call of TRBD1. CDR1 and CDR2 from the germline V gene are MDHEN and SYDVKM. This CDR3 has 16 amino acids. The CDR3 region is CASSLSDRAGANVLTF.

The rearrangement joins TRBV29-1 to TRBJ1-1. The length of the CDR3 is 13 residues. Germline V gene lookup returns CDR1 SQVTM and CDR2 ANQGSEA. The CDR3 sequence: CSVVVPMNTEAFF. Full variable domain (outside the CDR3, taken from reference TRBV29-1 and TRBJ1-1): SAVISQKPSRDICQRGTSLTIQCQVDSQVTMMFWYRQQPGQSLTLIATANQGSEATYESGFVIDKFPISRPNLTFSTLTVSNMSPEDSSIYLCSVVVPMNTEAFFGQGTRLTVV.

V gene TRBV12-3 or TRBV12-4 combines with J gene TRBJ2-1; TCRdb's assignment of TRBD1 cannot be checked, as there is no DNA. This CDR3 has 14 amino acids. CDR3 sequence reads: CASSFAWGSDEQFF.

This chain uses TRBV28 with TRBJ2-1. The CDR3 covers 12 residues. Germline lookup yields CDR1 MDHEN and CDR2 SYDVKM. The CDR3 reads CASINSYNEQFF.

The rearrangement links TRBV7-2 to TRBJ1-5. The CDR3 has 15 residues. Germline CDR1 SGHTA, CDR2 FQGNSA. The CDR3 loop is CASSFGDRGNQPQHF.

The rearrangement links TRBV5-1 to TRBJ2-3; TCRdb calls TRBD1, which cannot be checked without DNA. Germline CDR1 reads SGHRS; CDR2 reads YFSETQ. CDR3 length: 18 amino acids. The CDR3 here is CASSLWPTGTGESDTQYF.

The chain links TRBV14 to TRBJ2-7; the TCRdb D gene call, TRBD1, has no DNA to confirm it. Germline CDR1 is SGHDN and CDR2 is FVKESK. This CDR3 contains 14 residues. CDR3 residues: CASSPRIGPYEQYF.

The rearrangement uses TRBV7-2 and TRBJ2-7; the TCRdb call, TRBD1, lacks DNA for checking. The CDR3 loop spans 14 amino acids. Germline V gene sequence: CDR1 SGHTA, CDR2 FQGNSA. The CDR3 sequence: CASSLANGDHEQYF.

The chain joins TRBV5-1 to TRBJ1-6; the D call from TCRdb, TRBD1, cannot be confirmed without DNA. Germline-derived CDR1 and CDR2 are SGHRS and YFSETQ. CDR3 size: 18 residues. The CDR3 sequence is CASSLGLPGQGWNSPLHF.

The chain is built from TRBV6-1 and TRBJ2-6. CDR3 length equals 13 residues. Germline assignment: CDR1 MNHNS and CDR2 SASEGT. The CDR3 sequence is CASKSSGANVLTF.

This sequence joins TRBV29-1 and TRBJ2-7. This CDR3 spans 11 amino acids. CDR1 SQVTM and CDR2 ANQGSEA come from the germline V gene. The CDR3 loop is CSVVRGNEQYF.